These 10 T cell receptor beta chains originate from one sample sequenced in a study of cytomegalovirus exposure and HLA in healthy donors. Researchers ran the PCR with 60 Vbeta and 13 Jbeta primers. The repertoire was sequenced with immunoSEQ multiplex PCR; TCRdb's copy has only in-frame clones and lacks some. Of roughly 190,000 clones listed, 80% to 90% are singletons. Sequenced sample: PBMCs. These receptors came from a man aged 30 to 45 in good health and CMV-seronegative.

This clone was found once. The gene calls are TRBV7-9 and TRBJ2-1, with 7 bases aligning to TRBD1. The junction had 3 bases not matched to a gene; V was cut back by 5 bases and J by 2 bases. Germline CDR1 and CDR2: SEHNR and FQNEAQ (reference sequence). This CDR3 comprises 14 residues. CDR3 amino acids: CASSPGQAYNEQFF. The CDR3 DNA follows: TGTGCCAGCAGCCCCGGACAGGCCTACAATGAGCAGTTCTTC.

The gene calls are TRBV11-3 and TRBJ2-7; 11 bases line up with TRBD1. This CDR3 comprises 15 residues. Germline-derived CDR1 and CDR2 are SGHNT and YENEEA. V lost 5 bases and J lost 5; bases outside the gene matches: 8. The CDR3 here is CASSPRTGGINEQYF. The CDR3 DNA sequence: TGTGCCAGCAGCCCTCGGACAGGGGGCATCAACGAGCAGTACTTC.

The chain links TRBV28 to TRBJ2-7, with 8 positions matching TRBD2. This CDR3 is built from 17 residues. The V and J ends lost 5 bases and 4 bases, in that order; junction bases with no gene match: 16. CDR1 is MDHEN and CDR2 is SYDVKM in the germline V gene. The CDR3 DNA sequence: TGTGCCAGCAGTCCTCCGTTTCCAGCAGCGGGGGTATACGAGCAGTACTTC. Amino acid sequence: CASSPPFPAAGVYEQYF.

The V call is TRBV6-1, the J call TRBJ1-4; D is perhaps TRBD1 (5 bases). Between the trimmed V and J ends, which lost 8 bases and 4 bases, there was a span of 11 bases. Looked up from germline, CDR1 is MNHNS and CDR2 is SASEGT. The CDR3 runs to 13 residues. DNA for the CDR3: TGTGCCAGCCTAGGGGAACTTAATGAAAAACTGTTTTTT. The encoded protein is CASLGELNEKLFF.

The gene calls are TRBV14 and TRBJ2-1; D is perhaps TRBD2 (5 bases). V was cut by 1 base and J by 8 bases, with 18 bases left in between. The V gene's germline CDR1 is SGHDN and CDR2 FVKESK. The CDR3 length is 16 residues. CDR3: CASSQGQRLYGDEQFF. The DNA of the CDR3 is TGTGCCAGCAGCCAAGGGCAGCGGCTCTACGGTGATGAGCAGTTCTTC.

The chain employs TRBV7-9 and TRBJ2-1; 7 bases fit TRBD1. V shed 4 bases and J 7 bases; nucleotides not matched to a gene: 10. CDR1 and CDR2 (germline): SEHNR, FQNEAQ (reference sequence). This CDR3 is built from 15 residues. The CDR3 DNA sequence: TGTGCCAGCAGCTCCCCGGGGTTCAGGGGGAATGAGCAGTTCTTC. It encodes CASSSPGFRGNEQFF.

The CDR3 nucleotides are TGTGCCAGCAGTACAAGGGGCGTCTCTGGAAACACCATATATTTT. It codes for CASSTRGVSGNTIYF. The V call is TRBV2, the J call TRBJ1-3, with D possibly matching TRBD1 (5 bases). The CDR3 is made up of 15 amino acids. V lost 5 bases and J 0 bases, leaving 11 bases between the germline ends. Germline lookup yields CDR1 SNHLY and CDR2 FYNNEI.

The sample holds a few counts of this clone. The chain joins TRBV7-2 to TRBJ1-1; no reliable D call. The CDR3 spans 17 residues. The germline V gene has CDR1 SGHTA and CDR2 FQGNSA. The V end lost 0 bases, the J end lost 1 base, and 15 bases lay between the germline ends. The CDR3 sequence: CASSLAAQQFKNTEAFF. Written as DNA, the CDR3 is TGTGCCAGCAGCTTAGCGGCACAACAATTTAAGAACACTGAAGCTTTCTTT.

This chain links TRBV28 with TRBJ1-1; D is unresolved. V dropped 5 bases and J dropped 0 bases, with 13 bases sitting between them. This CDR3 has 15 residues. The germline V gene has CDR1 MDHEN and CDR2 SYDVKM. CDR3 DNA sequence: TGTGCCAGCAGTCCCCCCGGGGTCATGAACACTGAAGCTTTCTTT. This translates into CASSPPGVMNTEAFF.

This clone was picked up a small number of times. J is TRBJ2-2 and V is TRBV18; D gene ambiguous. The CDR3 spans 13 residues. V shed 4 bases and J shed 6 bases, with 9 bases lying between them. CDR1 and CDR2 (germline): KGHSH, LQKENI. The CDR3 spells CASSLQFPGELFF. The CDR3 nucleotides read TGTGCCAGCTCACTCCAGTTTCCCGGGGAGCTGTTTTTT.